This paragraph reports one T cell receptor (beta chain). Its antigen is not identified. The CDR3 contains 15 residues. Germline V gene data show CDR1 as LNHDA and CDR2 as SQIVND (reference sequence). After removal of 3 bases from V and 2 bases from J, the junction contained 6 bases not matched to a gene. The data were obtained in a study of T cell repertoires in cytomegalovirus infection. Study details: CMV infection and matching HLA type were both indicated by public TCR beta signatures.

TCRdb independently ran MiXCR on the reads; one entry per CDR3 protein. The sample includes around 530,000 distinct CDR3 sequences, less than 30% seen only once; the top ten take around 13%. General observations from the study: Cumulative public TCR beta family frequency identified carriers of CMV plus the relevant HLA. HLA-C-restricted CMV clonotypes gave the most frequent clonotype in two of eight donors.

This clonotype was sampled from a human donor in good health (CMV status not recorded). Some clones in this sample may be carry-over from other donors' samples. V gene TRBV19 combines with J gene TRBJ2-5, with 7 bases fitting TRBD2. The sequenced sample consisted of PBMCs. The CDR3 nucleotides read TGTGCCAGTAGTATTCGCGGCGGGAGTCAAGAGACCCAGTACTTC. As protein: CASSIRGGSQETQYF.